This T cell receptor beta chain was recovered during a study of shared clonotypes between healthy human individuals. Study background: CD4 naive cells filled three plates per donor, CD4 memory three, CD8 naive two and CD8 memory one.

The CDR3 length is 11 residues. Germline lookup yields CDR1 DFQATT and CDR2 SNEGSKA (reference sequence). Trimming stripped 1 base from V and 10 bases from J, with 8 bases between. Several immunoSEQ 96-well plates shared each subset's DNA, each plate a replicate. The method was immunoSEQ multiplex PCR; TCRdb's version includes in-frame clones alone and lacks a portion of them. The table shows around 2.5 million clones, with approximately 93% occurring only once. About this clone itself: Its antigen remains unidentified.

A CD45RA+ naive subset and a CD45RA-negative memory subset were split from CD4+ cells. Broader study findings: The naive CD4 repertoires of several donors were compared, and 5% to 6.5% of clonotypes were shared.

This clonotype was sampled from a man between 18 and 29 years old in good health. Some clones in this sample may be carry-over from other donors' samples. Sequenced input: naive CD4+ T cells from PBMCs. Subset of the sample: CD45RA+ positively selected. V usage is TRBV20-1 and J usage is TRBJ2-1; D might be TRBD1 (5 bases). This CDR3 reads CSARVRGEQFF. CDR3 coding DNA: TGCAGTGCTAGAGTTAGGGGAGAGCAGTTCTTC.